This TCR beta chain appears in the sequencing data of a study of T cell changes during pregnancy in multiple sclerosis. This table comes from immunoSEQ multiplex PCR, and its TCRdb copy is limited to in-frame clones, with some not included. The sample carries around 40,000 clones, roughly 90% recorded once. This CDR3 contains 16 residues. V lost 6 bases, J lost 0 bases, and 15 bases lay in between. Germline assignment: CDR1 SGDLS and CDR2 YYNGEE. The sequenced sample was CD4+ T cells from peripheral blood mononuclear cells, obtained after pregnancy. This TCR was recovered from a female donor in good health, enrolled as a control in a pregnancy study. This chain joins TRBV9 and TRBJ2-2; a possible D gene is TRBD2 (6 bases). The CDR3 nucleotides read TGTGCCAGCAATGTCGGGGGATTCGCGAACACCGGGGAGCTGTTTTTT. As protein: CASNVGGFANTGELFF.